This T cell receptor (beta chain) is from a study of human T cells and chemical hapten exposure. Library construction involved attaching unique molecular identifiers to individual cDNA molecules, which allowed quantitative, reproducible TCR counting. TCRdb independently ran MiXCR on the RACE reads; one entry per CDR3 protein. This repertoire shows some 91,000 distinct CDR3 sequences, 27% found once; its top ten account for 9% to 12%. The CDR3 contains 13 residues. V was trimmed by 2 bases and J by 1 base, leaving 5 bases between them. Indicated time point: patch test 3, about 24 weeks after DPC sensitization. Treatment denoted: therapeutic diphenylcyclopropenone sensitization with weekly scalp DPC. Whole blood, unfractionated, served as the material for total RNA extraction.

This clonotype was obtained from a middle-aged man with alopecia areata. Some clones in this sample may be carry-over from other donors' samples. J is TRBJ1-2 and V is TRBV12-3 or TRBV12-4, with D perhaps TRBD1 (5 bases). This specimen was whole blood, taken in connection with sensitization to the hapten diphenylcyclopropenone (DPC). CDR3 amino acids: CASSLRGNYGYTF. As DNA, the CDR3 is TGTGCCAGCAGTTTAAGGGGTAACTATGGCTACACCTTC.